The 24 T cell receptor beta chains below were found in one sample sequenced in a study of blood T cells in healthy people across ages. For the second PCR, which ran for roughly 6 to 12 cycles, a sample-barcoded 5' primer and a J-beta primer mix were used. MiXCR was run by TCRdb on the 5' RACE reads, yielding one entry per CDR3 protein. The table lists roughly 900,000 distinct CDR3 sequences, more than 25% of them singletons, with about 18% in the top ten. The specimen sequenced was blood. The origin of the receptors is a woman of 80 years or more in good health.

The chain uses TRBV7-2 and TRBJ2-5; TRBD2 is a possible D gene (5 bases). Germline CDR1 SGHTA, CDR2 FQGNSA. The ends were cut back, 3 bases at V and 11 bases at J, with 16 bases in the middle. This CDR3 has 13 amino acids. Here the CDR3 DNA reads TGTGCCAGCAGCTTTCGAGGGTATTATGAGCAGTACTTC. Amino acids: CASSFRGYYEQYF. The whole variable domain, filled in from reference TRBV7-2 and TRBJ2-5, reads GAGVSQSPSNKVTEKGKDVELRCDPISGHTALYWYRQSLGQGLEFLIYFQGNSAPDKSGLPSDRFSAERTGGSVSTLTIQRTQQEDSAVYLCASSFRGYYEQYFGPGTRLLVL.

This clonotype appeared a few times. The V and J genes are TRBV7-9 and TRBJ1-1; TRBD1 is a possible D gene (6 bases). V shed 1 base and J shed 4 bases, with 10 bases lying between them. The germline gives CDR1 SEHNR, CDR2 FQNEAQ (reference sequence). The CDR3 totals 14 residues. CDR3 sequence reads: CASSLGTGSTEAFF. The DNA of the CDR3 is TGTGCCAGCAGCTTAGGAACAGGGAGCACTGAAGCTTTCTTT.

This sequence joins TRBV18 and TRBJ1-5; D is unresolved. The CDR3 is 13 amino acids. Germline lookup yields CDR1 KGHSH and CDR2 LQKENI. Trimming removed 3 bases from V and 5 bases from J, with 8 bases in between. The CDR3 DNA reads as TGTGCCAGCTCACCGCTAAAGGATCAGCCCCAGCATTTT. Translation gives CASSPLKDQPQHF.

As to this clonotype: An end of the junction differs from the germline gene, which may be a read error. The chain recombines TRBV10-3 with TRBJ2-7, with D perhaps assigned TRBD1 or TRBD2 (5 bases each). The CDR3 is made up of 14 amino acids. Germline CDR1 reads ENHRY; CDR2 reads SYGVKD. CDR3: CAIGEGGVGTAKYF. The CDR3 DNA follows: TGTGCCATCGGTGAAGGCGGTGTTGGGACCGCCAAGTACTTC.

J is TRBJ1-2 and V is TRBV6-2 or TRBV6-3; tentative D call: TRBD1 (6 bases). This CDR3 comprises 13 residues. Looked up from germline, CDR1 is MNHEY and CDR2 is SVGEGT. V lost 6 bases and J 4 bases, leaving 12 bases between the germline ends. The CDR3 loop is CASRSTGFYGYTF. For the CDR3, the DNA is TGTGCCAGCAGATCAACAGGGTTCTATGGCTACACCTTC.

As concerns this clonotype: This may come from a read error, since a much larger clone is one base off. This chain connects TRBV6-2 or TRBV6-3 to TRBJ2-1; 11 positions match TRBD2. This CDR3 comprises 17 residues. The germline V gene has CDR1 MNHEY and CDR2 SVGEGT. The CDR3 nucleotides read TGTACCAGCAGTTACCCTAGCGGGGGGCCATCCTACAATGAGCAGTTCTTC. Translated: CTSSYPSGGPSYNEQFF.

This clonotype was found many times. This chain links TRBV12-3 or TRBV12-4 with TRBJ2-5; TRBD2 matches at 14 bases. This CDR3 region has 18 residues. The J segment lost 1 base and the V segment lost 6 bases, leaving 10 bases of the junction unmatched. CDR3 sequence reads: CASRTGTSGGGRQETQYF. CDR3 nucleotide sequence: TGTGCCAGCAGAACCGGGACTAGCGGGGGAGGCCGCCAAGAGACCCAGTACTTC.

The chain joins TRBV6-2 or TRBV6-3 to TRBJ2-5; D might be TRBD1 (6 bases). Germline CDR1 reads MNHEY; CDR2 reads SVGEGT. The CDR3 is 16 amino acids. Trimming cost V 0 bases and J 2 bases, with 13 bases left between them. The CDR3 region has the DNA TGTGCCAGCAGTTACTCCCCGGGACAAAGTCAAGAGACCCAGTACTTC. This encodes CASSYSPGQSQETQYF.

This clonotype was recorded many times. This chain links TRBV25-1 with TRBJ2-1, with TRBD1 identical over 8 bases. CDR1 is MGHDK, CDR2 SYGVNS, per germline. The CDR3 loop spans 17 amino acids. The trim removed 2 bases at V and 7 bases at J, leaving 13 bases unmatched. In nucleotides, the CDR3 is TGTGCCAGCAGTGAAACGAGGGCCAGGGGGCGCTTGAATGAGCAGTTCTTC. Translating it yields CASSETRARGRLNEQFF.

About this clonotype itself: Being one base from a much bigger clone, this may be a read error. The chain combines TRBV29-1 with TRBJ2-1; D tentatively fits TRBD1 or TRBD2 (5 bases each). CDR1 SQVTM and CDR2 ANQGSEA come from the germline V gene. V lost 6 bases and J lost 8, with 23 bases in between. The CDR3 spans 15 residues. The CDR3 sequence: CSVAEGASSRDEQFF. CDR3 sequence (DNA): TGCAGCGTGGCCGAGGGAGCTTCCTCCAGGGATGAGCAGTTCTTC.

This rearrangement joins TRBV5-1 to TRBJ1-2; the D gene is possibly TRBD1 (5 bases). The CDR3 sequence is 13 residues long. The V end lost 4 bases, the J end lost 4 bases, and 11 bases lay between the germline ends. The germline gives CDR1 SGHRS, CDR2 YFSETQ. For the CDR3, the DNA is TGCGCCAGCAGCCTAGGACACCTCTATGGCTACACCTTC. The encoded protein is CASSLGHLYGYTF.

V usage is TRBV6-2 or TRBV6-3 and J usage is TRBJ2-5; possibly TRBD1 for D (5 bases). Germline-derived CDR1 and CDR2 are MNHEY and SVGEGT. The CDR3 runs 14 residues. V was clipped by 2 bases and J by 11 bases, with 18 bases between them. CDR3 loop: CASSYGQGRNGQYF. Here the CDR3 DNA reads TGTGCCAGCAGTTACGGTCAGGGCAGGAACGGGCAGTACTTC.

This clonotype was detected many times. The chain uses TRBV29-1 and TRBJ1-2, with no clear D. V was cut by 6 bases and J by 4 bases, with 15 bases left in between. The CDR3 runs to 13 residues. Per the germline V gene, CDR1 is SQVTM and CDR2 is ANQGSEA. The CDR3 sequence: CSVRTQDLYGYTF. CDR3 bases: TGCAGCGTCCGGACCCAGGACCTCTATGGCTACACCTTC.

This clonotype was counted at least ten times. V and J are TRBV4-3 and TRBJ2-7; 10 nucleotides match TRBD1. The CDR3 spans 16 residues. The germline V gene has CDR1 LGHNA and CDR2 YSLEER. Germline trimming cut 3 bases from V and 4 bases from J; bases unmatched to any gene: 9. Here the CDR3 reads CASSQAPGQGLYEQYF. The CDR3, as DNA: TGCGCCAGCAGCCAGGCTCCGGGACAGGGGCTATACGAGCAGTACTTC.

This clonotype was seen a handful of times. This chain connects TRBV18 to TRBJ2-5; the D gene is possibly TRBD1 (5 bases). In germline, CDR1 is KGHSH, CDR2 LQKENI. CDR3 size: 14 residues. V lost 3 bases, J lost 4 bases, and 12 bases lay in between. The CDR3, as DNA: TGTGCCAGCTCACCGCTAAAGGGGCGAGAGACCCAGTACTTC. Encoded protein: CASSPLKGRETQYF.

This chain joins TRBV7-2 and TRBJ2-1; D is undetermined. The CDR3 spans 13 residues. V dropped 3 bases and J dropped 15 bases, with 18 bases sitting between them. Germline CDR1 and CDR2: SGHTA and FQGNSA. The CDR3 DNA reads TGTGCCAGCAGCTTCCAGTACCAAGAGACCCGGTTCTTC. Translating it yields CASSFQYQETRFF. The variable domain in full, with the rest retrieved from reference TRBV7-2 and TRBJ2-1, is GAGVSQSPSNKVTEKGKDVELRCDPISGHTALYWYRQSLGQGLEFLIYFQGNSAPDKSGLPSDRFSAERTGGSVSTLTIQRTQQEDSAVYLCASSFQYQETRFFGPGTRLTVL.

This clonotype has ten or more counts. The chain is built from TRBV20-1 and TRBJ2-5; 10 bases fit TRBD1. The CDR3 consists of 13 residues. Germline V gene data show CDR1 as DFQATT and CDR2 as SNEGSKA (reference sequence). After removal of 6 bases from V and 5 bases from J, the junction contained 6 bases not matched to a gene. As DNA, the CDR3 is TGCAGTGCCAGACAGGGGGCTGGGGAGACCCAGTACTTC. The encoded protein is CSARQGAGETQYF.

This chain links TRBV5-1 with TRBJ2-7; 9 nucleotides agree with TRBD2. Germline V gene lookup returns CDR1 SGHRS and CDR2 YFSETQ. The J segment lost 3 bases and the V segment lost 1 base, leaving 5 bases of the junction unmatched. This CDR3 is built from 15 residues. As DNA, the CDR3 is TGCGCCAGCAGCTTGAGAGCGGGGGGCCTCTACGAGCAGTACTTC. This codes for CASSLRAGGLYEQYF.

This chain joins TRBV18 and TRBJ1-5; D perhaps matches TRBD1 (6 bases). V was shortened by 6 bases and J by 5 bases, with 17 bases between the two germline ends. Germline lookup yields CDR1 KGHSH and CDR2 LQKENI. The CDR3 consists of 15 residues. The CDR3 reads CASSRQGGLDQPQHF. For the CDR3, the DNA is TGTGCCAGCTCTCGACAAGGGGGGCTGGATCAGCCCCAGCATTTT.

A word on this clonotype: This may be a read error, as it is one base from a much larger clone. This chain connects TRBV5-5 to TRBJ2-1; possible D gene TRBD1, 6 bases. Germline CDR1 SGHKS, CDR2 YYEKEE (reference sequence). CDR3 length: 15 residues. As DNA, the CDR3 is TGTGCCAGCAGCACAACAGGGAGCTCCTACGATGAGCAGTTCTTC. It yields the protein CASSTTGSSYDEQFF. The whole variable domain, filled in from reference TRBV5-5 and TRBJ2-1, reads DAGVTQSPTHLIKTRGQQVTLRCSPISGHKSVSWYQQVLGQGPQFIFQYYEKEERGRGNFPDRFSARQFPNYSSELNVNALLLGDSALYLCASSTTGSSYDEQFFGPGTRLTVL.

This clonotype showed up just a few times. The junction does not match germline at one end; this may be a read error. This rearrangement joins TRBV10-1 to TRBJ2-3; tentatively, D is TRBD2 (5 bases). This CDR3 is 14 amino acids long. Germline CDR1 and CDR2: WNHNN and SYGVQD (reference sequence). This chain's CDR3 is CAGSESGVWDTQYF. CDR3 nucleotides: TGCGCCGGCAGTGAGTCCGGGGTTTGGGATACGCAGTATTTT.

This clonotype was counted ten times or more. The V gene is TRBV20-1, the J gene TRBJ2-3, with D possibly TRBD1 on 5 matching bases. The CDR3 extends over 15 amino acids. Looked up from germline, CDR1 is DFQATT and CDR2 is SNEGSKA (reference sequence). V lost 1 base to trimming and J lost 0 bases, with 11 bases between them. The CDR3 DNA sequence: TGCAGTGCTAGAGGACAGCTCCAGAGCACAGATACGCAGTATTTT. The encoded protein is CSARGQLQSTDTQYF.

The table lists this clonotype with many counts. The chain has TRBV20-1 and TRBJ2-5; no clear D gene. The germline V gene encodes CDR1 DFQATT and CDR2 SNEGSKA (reference sequence). CDR3 length equals 13 residues. The V and J ends lost 2 bases and 9 bases respectively, with 16 bases between them. This CDR3 is CSARRTGERAQYF. For the CDR3, the DNA is TGCAGTGCTAGAAGGACGGGCGAAAGGGCCCAGTACTTC.

This sequence joins TRBV11-2 and TRBJ2-5, with D possibly being TRBD1 or TRBD2 (5 bases each). CDR1 is SGHAT and CDR2 is FQNNGV in the germline V gene. The CDR3 is 12 residues long. Trimming removed 5 bases at V and 11 bases at J, with 15 bases between. In DNA form, the CDR3 reads TGTGCCAGCAGCCGACAGCGGACTGAGCAGTACTTC. It translates to CASSRQRTEQYF.